This T cell receptor beta chain was observed in a study of T cells in Graves' hyperthyroidism and ophthalmopathy. In the study overall: It was at initial diagnosis, before any treatment, that peripheral blood was collected.

CDR1 is GTSNPN, CDR2 SVGIG, per germline (reference sequence). The V gene lost 0 bases and the J gene lost 10 bases, with 9 bases spanning the gap. This CDR3 region has 11 residues. General study points: The model made its ophthalmopathy prediction, and onset followed a median about 5.9 months later.

RNA transcripts were the template for amplifying TCR beta CDR3 regions. The HTBI primer set was used in a first-round RT-PCR of the TCR CDR3. TCRdb redid the calling of the multiplex PCR reads with MiXCR, one entry per CDR3 protein. Among about 510,000 distinct CDR3 sequences listed, 13% to 15% were seen once. Notes on this clonotype: Its specificity is unknown. Since a much larger clone is just one base distant, this may be a read error.

The sequencing sample was made of blood. The clonotype originates from a woman aged 40 to 50 with Graves' hyperthyroidism. The chain employs TRBV30 and TRBJ1-1, with D unclear. The CDR3 DNA sequence: TGTGCCTGGAGTGTAGGACCTGGAGCTTTCTTT. This codes for CAWSVGPGAFF.